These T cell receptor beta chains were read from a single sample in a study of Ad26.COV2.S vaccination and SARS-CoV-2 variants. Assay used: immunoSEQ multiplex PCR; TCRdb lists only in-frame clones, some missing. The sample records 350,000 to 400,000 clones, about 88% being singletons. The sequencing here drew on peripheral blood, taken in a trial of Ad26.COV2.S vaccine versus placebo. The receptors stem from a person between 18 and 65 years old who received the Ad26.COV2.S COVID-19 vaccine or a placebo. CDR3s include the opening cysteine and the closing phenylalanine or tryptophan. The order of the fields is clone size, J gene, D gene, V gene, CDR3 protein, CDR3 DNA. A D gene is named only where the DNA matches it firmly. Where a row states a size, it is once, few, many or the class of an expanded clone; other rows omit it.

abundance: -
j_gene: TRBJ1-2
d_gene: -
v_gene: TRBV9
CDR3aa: CASSVGSTANYGYTF
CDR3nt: TGTGCCAGCAGCGTAGGATCGACAGCTAACTATGGCTACACCTTC

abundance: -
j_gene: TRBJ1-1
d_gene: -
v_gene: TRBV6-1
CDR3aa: CASSVAGGLHMNTEAFF
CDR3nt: TGTGCCAGCAGTGTGGCGGGCGGGCTACATATGAACACTGAAGCTTTCTTT

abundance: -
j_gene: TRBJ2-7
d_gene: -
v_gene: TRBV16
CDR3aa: CASSQPGTLPQYF
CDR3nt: TGTGCCAGCAGCCAGCCCGGGACGTTACCTCAGTACTTC

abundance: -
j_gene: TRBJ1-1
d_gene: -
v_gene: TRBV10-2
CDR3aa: CASSKRRGENTEAFF
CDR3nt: TGCGCCAGCAGTAAGCGCAGGGGCGAGAACACTGAAGCTTTCTTT

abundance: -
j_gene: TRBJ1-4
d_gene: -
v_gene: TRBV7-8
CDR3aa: CASSLTGRNEKLFF
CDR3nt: TGTGCCAGCAGCTTAACAGGGCGCAATGAAAAACTGTTTTTT

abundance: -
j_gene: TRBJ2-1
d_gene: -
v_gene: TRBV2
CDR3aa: CASSVKNEQFF
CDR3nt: TGTGCCAGCAGTGTGAAAAATGAGCAGTTCTTC

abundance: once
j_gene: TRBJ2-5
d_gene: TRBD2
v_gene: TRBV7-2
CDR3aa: CASSPVSGGVGETQYF
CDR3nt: TGTGCCAGCAGCCCGGTGAGCGGGGGGGTTGGAGAGACCCAGTACTTC

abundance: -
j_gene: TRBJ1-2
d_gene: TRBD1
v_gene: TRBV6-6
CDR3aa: CASSRRLGQGANYGYTF
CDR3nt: TGTGCCAGCAGTCGGCGATTGGGACAGGGCGCTAACTATGGCTACACCTTC

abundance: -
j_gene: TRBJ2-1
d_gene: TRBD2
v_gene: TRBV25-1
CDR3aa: CASSEGGGGSHEQFF
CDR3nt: TGTGCCAGCAGTGAAGGGGGGGGAGGGTCCCATGAGCAGTTCTTC

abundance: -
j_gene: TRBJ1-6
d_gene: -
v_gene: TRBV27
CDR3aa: CASRAAGYNSPLHF
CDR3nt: TGTGCCAGCAGGGCTGCCGGGTATAATTCACCCCTCCACTTT

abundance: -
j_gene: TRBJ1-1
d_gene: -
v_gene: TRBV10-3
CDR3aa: CAISASGEGAFF
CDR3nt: TGTGCCATCAGTGCTTCAGGGGAGGGGGCTTTCTTT

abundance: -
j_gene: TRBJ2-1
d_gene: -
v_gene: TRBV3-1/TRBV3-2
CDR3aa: CASSQLFGSYNEQFF
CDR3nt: TGTGCCAGCAGCCAACTTTTCGGGTCCTACAATGAGCAGTTCTTC

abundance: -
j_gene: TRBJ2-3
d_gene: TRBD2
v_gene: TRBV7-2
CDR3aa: CASSLTSVADTQYF
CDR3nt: TGTGCCAGCAGCTTGACTAGCGTTGCAGATACGCAGTATTTT

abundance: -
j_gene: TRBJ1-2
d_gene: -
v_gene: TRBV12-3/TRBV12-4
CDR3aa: CASSQIGVGGYTF
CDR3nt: TGTGCCAGCAGTCAAATTGGAGTCGGTGGCTACACCTTC

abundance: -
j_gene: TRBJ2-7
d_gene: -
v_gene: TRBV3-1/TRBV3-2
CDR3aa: CASGTELTGPYEQYF
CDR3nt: TGTGCCAGCGGCACAGAACTAACAGGGCCCTACGAGCAGTACTTC

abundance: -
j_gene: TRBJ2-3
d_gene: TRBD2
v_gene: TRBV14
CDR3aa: CASTQPGGASDTQYF
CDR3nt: TGTGCCAGCACCCAGCCCGGGGGGGCCTCAGATACGCAGTATTTT

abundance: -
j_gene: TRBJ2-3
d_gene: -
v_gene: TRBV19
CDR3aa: CASSIVSGSFSDTQYF
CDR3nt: TGTGCCAGTAGTATAGTCTCGGGGTCTTTCTCAGATACGCAGTATTTT

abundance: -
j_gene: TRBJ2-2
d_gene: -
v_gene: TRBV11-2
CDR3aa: CASSSQALATYTGELFF
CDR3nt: TGTGCCAGCAGCTCCCAAGCTCTGGCGACGTACACCGGGGAGCTGTTTTTT

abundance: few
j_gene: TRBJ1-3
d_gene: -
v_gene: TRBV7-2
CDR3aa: CASSLALGSSGNTIYF
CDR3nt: TGTGCCAGCAGCTTAGCGCTGGGCAGCTCTGGAAACACCATATATTTT

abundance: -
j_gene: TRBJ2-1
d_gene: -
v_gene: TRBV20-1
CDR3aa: CSASGANEQFF
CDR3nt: TGCAGTGCTAGCGGGGCTAATGAGCAGTTCTTC

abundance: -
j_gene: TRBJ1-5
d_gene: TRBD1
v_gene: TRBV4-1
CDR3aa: CASSQPGTGGGNQPQHF
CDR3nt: TGCGCCAGCAGCCAACCCGGGACAGGGGGCGGCAATCAGCCCCAGCATTTT

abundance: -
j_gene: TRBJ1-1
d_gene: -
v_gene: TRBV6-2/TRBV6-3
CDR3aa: CASSNREAEAFF
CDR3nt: TGTGCCAGCAGCAACAGGGAGGCTGAAGCTTTCTTT